The subject of this entry is one T cell receptor beta chain. The data derive from a study of shared T cell receptors in the human thymus. The table came from immunoSEQ multiplex PCR; TCRdb's copy has only in-frame clones and leaves some out. The sample holds hundreds of thousands of clones, 95% seen once. The CDR3 sequence is 15 residues long. The germline V and J ends were trimmed by 2 bases and 3 bases, with 11 bases remaining between them. From germline, CDR1 is LNHNV and CDR2 YYDKDF (reference sequence). The material sequenced was thymocytes. The chain couples TRBV15 to TRBJ1-5, with TRBD1 as a possible D gene (6 bases). The sequence derives from a human donor. The DNA for the CDR3 is TGTGCCACCAGCAGAAAGGACAGATCCAATCAGCCCCAGCATTTT. It is translated as CATSRKDRSNQPQHF.